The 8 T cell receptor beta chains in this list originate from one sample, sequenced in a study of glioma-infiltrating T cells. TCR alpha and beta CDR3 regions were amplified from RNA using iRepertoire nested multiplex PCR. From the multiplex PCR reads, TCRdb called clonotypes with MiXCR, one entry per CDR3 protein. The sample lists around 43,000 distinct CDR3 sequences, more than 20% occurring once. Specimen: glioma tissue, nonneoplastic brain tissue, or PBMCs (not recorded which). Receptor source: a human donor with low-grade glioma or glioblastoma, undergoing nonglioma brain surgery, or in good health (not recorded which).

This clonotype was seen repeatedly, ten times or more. The CDR3 is CASSPFPDSRYEAFF. The CDR3, as DNA: TGCGCCAGCAGTCCTTTTCCGGACAGCCGCTACGAAGCTTTCTTT. This sequence joins TRBV5-1 and TRBJ1-1, with D possibly matching TRBD1 (6 bases). Germline V gene lookup returns CDR1 SGHRS and CDR2 YFSETQ. The CDR3 is 15 amino acids. Trimming stripped 5 bases from V and 8 bases from J, with 22 bases between.

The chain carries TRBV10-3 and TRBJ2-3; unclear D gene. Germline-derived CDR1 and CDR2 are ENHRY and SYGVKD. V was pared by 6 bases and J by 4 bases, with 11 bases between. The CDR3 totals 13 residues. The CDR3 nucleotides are TGTGCCATCAGGAGAAGTCCCGCAGATACGCAGTATTTT. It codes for CAIRRSPADTQYF.

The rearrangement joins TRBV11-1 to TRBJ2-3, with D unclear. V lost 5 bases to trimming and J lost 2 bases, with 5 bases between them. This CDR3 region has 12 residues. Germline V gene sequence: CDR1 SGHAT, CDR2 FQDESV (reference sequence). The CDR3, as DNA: TGTGCCAGCAGCACCCACACAGATACGCAGTATTTT. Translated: CASSTHTDTQYF.

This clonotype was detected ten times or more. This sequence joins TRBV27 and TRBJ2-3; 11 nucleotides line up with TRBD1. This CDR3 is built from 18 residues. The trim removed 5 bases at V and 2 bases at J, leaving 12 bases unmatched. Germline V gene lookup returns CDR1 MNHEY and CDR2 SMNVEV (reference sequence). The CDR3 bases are TGTGCCAGCAGTCTACTTCCGGGACAGGGGGACTACACAGATACGCAGTATTTT. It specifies CASSLLPGQGDYTDTQYF.

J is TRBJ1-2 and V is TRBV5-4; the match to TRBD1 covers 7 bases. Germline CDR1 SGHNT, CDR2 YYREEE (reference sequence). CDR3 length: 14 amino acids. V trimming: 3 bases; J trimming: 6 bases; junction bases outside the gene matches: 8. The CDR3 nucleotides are TGTGCCAGCAGCTCGAACAGGGGTGAGAATGGCTACACCTTC. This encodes CASSSNRGENGYTF. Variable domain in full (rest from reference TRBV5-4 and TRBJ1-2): ETGVTQSPTHLIKTRGQQVTLRCSSQSGHNTVSWYQQALGQGPQFIFQYYREEENGRGNFPPRFSGLQFPNYSSELNVNALELDDSALYLCASSSNRGENGYTFGSGTRLTVV.

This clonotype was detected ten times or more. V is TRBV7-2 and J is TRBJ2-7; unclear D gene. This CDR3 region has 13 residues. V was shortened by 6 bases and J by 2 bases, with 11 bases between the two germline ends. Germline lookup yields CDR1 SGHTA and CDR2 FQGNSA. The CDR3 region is CASSVGPTYEQYF. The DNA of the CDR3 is TGTGCCAGCAGTGTCGGCCCTACCTACGAGCAGTACTTC.

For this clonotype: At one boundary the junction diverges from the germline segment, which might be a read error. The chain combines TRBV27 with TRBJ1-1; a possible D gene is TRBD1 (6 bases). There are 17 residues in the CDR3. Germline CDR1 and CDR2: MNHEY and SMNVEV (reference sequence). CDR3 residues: CASILLPTGFMNTEAFF. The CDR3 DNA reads TGTGCCAGCATTTTACTTCCGACAGGATTCATGAACACTGAAGCCTTCTTT.

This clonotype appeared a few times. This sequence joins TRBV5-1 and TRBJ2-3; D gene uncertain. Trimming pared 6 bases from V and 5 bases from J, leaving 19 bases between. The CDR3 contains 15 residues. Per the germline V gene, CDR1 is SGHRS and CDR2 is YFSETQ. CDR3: CASNPPNTQGDTQYF. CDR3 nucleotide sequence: TGCGCCAGCAACCCCCCGAACACCCAAGGAGATACGCAGTATTTT. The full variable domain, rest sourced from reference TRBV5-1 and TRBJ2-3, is KAGVTQTPRYLIKTRGQQVTLSCSPISGHRSVSWYQQTPGQGLQFLFEYFSETQRNKGNFPGRFSGRQFSNSRSEMNVSTLELGDSALYLCASNPPNTQGDTQYFGPGTRLTVL.